This TCR beta chain was sequenced during a study of graft-versus-host responses after intestinal transplantation. The overall study: Recipients had multivisceral, liver-intestinal, or isolated intestinal transplants. All recipients got anti-thymocyte globulin induction, then tacrolimus and steroids for about three years. Whole-study findings and limits: Recipient-marrow GvH clones were detected, some having first appeared in ileum or blood. Circulating GvH clones peaking coincided with falling HvG clones soon after transplant.

Investigators treated the graft tissue so that it released intraepithelial and lamina propria lymphocytes. Looked up from germline, CDR1 is MNHEY and CDR2 is SVGAGI. The CDR3 extends over 13 amino acids. Trimming took 10 bases from V and 5 from J; bases not matched to a gene: 11. Sequenced by immunoSEQ multiplex PCR; TCRdb stores in-frame clones only, minus some. The repertoire holds 9,000 to 10,000 clones, with around nine tenths as singletons. Comments on this clone: The antigen remains unidentified.

This sample comprised ileum tissue, obtained almost 750 days after intestinal transplantation. The chain combines TRBV6-5 with TRBJ2-7, with TRBD2 identical over 7 bases. This clonotype was obtained from a human patient who received an intestinal transplant, so some T cells may come from the graft donor. CDR3 in amino acids: CATSRREENEQYF. The CDR3 DNA sequence: TGTGCCACCTCTAGACGGGAGGAAAACGAGCAGTACTTC.